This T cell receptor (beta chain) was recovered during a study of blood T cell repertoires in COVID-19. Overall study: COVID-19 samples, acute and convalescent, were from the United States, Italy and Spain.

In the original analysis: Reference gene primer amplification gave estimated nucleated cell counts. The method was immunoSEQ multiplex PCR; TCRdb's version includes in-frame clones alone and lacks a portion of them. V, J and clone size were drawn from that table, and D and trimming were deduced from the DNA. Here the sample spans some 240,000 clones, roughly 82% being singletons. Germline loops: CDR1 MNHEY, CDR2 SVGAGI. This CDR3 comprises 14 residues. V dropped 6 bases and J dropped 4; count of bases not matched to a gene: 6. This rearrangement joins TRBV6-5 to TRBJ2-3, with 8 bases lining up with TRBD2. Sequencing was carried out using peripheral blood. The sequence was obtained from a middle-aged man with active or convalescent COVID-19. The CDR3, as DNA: TGTGCCAGCAGGGTAGCGGGGAGGGCAGATACGCAGTATTTT. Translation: CASRVAGRADTQYF.